There are many counts of the clone carrying this T cell receptor (beta chain). Its specificity is unknown. TCRdb independently ran MiXCR on the multiplex PCR reads; one entry per CDR3 protein. Of 200,000 to 300,000 distinct CDR3 sequences in the sample, around 30% were seen once. Breast cancer patients provided tissue from their axillary draining lymph nodes. The CDR3 is 15 amino acids. V shed 2 bases and J 0 bases; nucleotides not matched to a gene: 4. Looked up from germline, CDR1 is SGDLS and CDR2 is YYNGEE. The data were obtained in a study of breast tumors, draining lymph nodes, adjacent tissues. Findings and caveats of the study: The data were judged consistent with most tumor T cells coming from lymph node and expanding in tumor. Tumor repertoires ranked between lymph nodes and nontumor tissue in diversity, with V and J gene preferences.

The specimen was axillary lymph node tissue. The J gene is TRBJ2-7, the V gene TRBV9; TRBD1 aligns across 8 bases. This TCR came from a female donor with breast cancer. Some clones in this sample may be carry-over from other donors' samples. Here the CDR3 reads CASSVRDRSSYEQYF. The CDR3 nucleotides are TGTGCCAGCAGCGTCCGGGACAGGAGCTCCTACGAGCAGTACTTC.